This T cell receptor beta chain appears in the sequencing data of a study of early stage breast cancer tumors. The method was immunoSEQ multiplex PCR; TCRdb's version includes in-frame clones alone and lacks a portion of them. The sample gives about 31,000 clones, 60% to 80% of which show up once; about 4.3% is in the top ten. The CDR3 runs to 14 residues. Trimming pared 5 bases from V and 11 bases from J, leaving 16 bases between. Germline CDR1 and CDR2: SGHTA and FQGTGA. J is TRBJ1-6 and V is TRBV7-3, with a tentative D call TRBD1 (6 bases). The sequencing input was blood. This sequence originates from a person in their forties with breast cancer. The CDR3 bases are TGTGCCAGCAGCCCGACAGGTCCCCAGGCACCCCTCCACTTT. It codes for CASSPTGPQAPLHF.